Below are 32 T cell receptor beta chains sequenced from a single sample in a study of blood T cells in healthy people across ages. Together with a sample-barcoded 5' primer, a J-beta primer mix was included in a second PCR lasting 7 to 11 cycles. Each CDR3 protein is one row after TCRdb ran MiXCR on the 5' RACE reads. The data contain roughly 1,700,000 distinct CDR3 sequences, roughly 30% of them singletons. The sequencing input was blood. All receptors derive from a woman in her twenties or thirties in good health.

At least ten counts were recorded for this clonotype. The CDR3 reads CSAEWNEQFF. CDR3 DNA: TGCAGCGCCGAGTGGAATGAGCAGTTCTTC. The chain is built from TRBV29-1 and TRBJ2-1; D gene uncertain. This CDR3 has 10 amino acids. Germline V gene data show CDR1 as SQVTM and CDR2 as ANQGSEA. The ends were cut back, 7 bases at V and 7 bases at J, with 8 bases in the middle.

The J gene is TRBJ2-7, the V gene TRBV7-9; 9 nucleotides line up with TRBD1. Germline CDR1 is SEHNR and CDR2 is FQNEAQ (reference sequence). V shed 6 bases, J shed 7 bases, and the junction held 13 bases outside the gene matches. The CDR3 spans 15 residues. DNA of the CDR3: TGTGCCAGCAGTGCCGCGTACAGGGGGCCGGGTGAGCAGTACTTC. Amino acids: CASSAAYRGPGEQYF.

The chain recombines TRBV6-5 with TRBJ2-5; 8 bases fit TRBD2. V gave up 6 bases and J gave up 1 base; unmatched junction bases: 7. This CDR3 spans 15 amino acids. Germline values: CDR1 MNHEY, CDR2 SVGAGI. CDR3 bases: TGTGCCAGCAGAACAGCGGGAGCAGGCCAAGAGACCCAGTACTTC. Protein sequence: CASRTAGAGQETQYF.

The DNA for the CDR3 is TGTGCCAGCAGCTTAGACCCCGGGACCGCCGTCACTGAAGCTTTCTTT. Its translation: CASSLDPGTAVTEAFF. The chain uses TRBV7-2 and TRBJ1-1; D perhaps matches TRBD1 (5 bases). V was clipped by 1 base and J by 4 bases, with 16 bases between them. Looked up from germline, CDR1 is SGHTA and CDR2 is FQGNSA. The CDR3 consists of 16 residues.

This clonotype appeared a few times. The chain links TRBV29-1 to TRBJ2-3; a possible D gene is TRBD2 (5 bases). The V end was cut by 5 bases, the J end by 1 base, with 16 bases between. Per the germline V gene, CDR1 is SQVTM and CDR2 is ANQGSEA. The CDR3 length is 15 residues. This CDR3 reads CSVRVDSDRTDTQYF. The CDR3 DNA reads TGCAGCGTTAGGGTGGACTCCGATCGCACAGATACGCAGTATTTT.

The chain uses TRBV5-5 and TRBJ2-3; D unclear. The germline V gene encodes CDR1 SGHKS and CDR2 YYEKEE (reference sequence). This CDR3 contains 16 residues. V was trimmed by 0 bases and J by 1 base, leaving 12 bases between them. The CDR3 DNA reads TGTGCCAGCAGCTTGGGGTCTGGCCCCGGCACAGATACGCAGTATTTT. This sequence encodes CASSLGSGPGTDTQYF.

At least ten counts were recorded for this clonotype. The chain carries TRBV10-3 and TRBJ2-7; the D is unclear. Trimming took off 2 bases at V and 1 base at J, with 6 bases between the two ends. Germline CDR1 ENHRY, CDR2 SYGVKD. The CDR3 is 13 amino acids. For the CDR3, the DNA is TGTGCCATCAGTGAGGGGGTTTCCTACGAGCAGTACTTC. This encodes CAISEGVSYEQYF.

CDR3 in DNA: TGTGCCTGGAGTGACTACGGGGGGGCAACCGATGAGCAGTACTTC. Protein product: CAWSDYGGATDEQYF. J is TRBJ2-5 and V is TRBV30; TRBD2 matches 8 bases. The CDR3 covers 15 residues. In germline, CDR1 is GTSNPN, CDR2 SVGIG (reference sequence). Trimming cost V 1 base and J 11 bases; bases outside gene matches: 15. The entire variable domain, with the rest obtained from reference TRBV30 and TRBJ2-5, is as follows: SQTIHQWPATLVQPVGSPLSLECTVEGTSNPNLYWYRQAAGRGLQLLFYSVGIGQISSEVPQNLSASRPQDRQFILSSKKLLLSDSGFYLCAWSDYGGATDEQYFGPGTRLLVL.

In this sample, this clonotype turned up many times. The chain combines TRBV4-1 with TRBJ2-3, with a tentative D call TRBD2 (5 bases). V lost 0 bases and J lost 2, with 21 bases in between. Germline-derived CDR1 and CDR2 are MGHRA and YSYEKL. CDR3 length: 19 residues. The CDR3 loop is CASSQDRTPGGSATDTQYF. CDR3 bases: TGCGCCAGCAGCCAAGATAGGACTCCGGGCGGGTCGGCCACAGATACGCAGTATTTT.

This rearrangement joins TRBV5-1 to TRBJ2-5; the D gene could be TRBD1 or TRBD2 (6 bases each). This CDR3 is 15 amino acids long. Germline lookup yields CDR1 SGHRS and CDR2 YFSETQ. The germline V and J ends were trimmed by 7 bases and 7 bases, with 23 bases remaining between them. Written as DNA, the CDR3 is TGCGCCAGCTCGCAGGGATCGGGGGCGCAGGGGACCCAGTACTTC. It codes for CASSQGSGAQGTQYF.

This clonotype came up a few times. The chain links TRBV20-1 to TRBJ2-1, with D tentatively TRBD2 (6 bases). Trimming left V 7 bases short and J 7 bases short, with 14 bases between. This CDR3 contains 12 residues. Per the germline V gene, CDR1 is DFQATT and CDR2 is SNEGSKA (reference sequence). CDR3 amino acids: CSGGDGLNEQFF. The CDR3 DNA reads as TGCAGTGGGGGGGATGGGCTAAATGAGCAGTTCTTC.

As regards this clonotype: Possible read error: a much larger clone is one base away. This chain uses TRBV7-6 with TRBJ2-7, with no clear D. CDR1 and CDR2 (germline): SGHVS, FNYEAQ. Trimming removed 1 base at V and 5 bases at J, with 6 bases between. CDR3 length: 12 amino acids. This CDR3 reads CASSLVWNEQYF. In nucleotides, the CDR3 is TGTGCCAGCAGCTTAGTATGGAACGAGCAGTACTTC. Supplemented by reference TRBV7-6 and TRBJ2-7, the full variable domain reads GAGVSQSPRYKVTKRGQDVALRCDPISGHVSLYWYRQALGQGPEFLTYFNYEAQQDKSGLPNDRFSAERPEGSISTLTIQRTEQRDSAMYRCASSLVWNEQYFGPGTRLTVT.

CDR3 region: CASSFAGGGREQFF. CDR3 bases: TGTGCCAGCAGTTTCGCAGGAGGGGGCCGTGAGCAGTTCTTC. The chain uses TRBV27 and TRBJ2-1, with D possibly being TRBD1 (7 bases). Trimming shortened V by 3 bases and J by 9 bases, and 15 bases separated the two germline ends. The CDR3 has 14 amino acids. The germline V gene has CDR1 MNHEY and CDR2 SMNVEV (reference sequence).

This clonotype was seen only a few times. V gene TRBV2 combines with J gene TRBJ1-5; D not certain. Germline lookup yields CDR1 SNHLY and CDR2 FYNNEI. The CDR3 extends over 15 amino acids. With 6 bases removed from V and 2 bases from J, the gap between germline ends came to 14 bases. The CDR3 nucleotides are TGTGCCAGCAGATTCTCAGGTGGGGGCAATCAGCCCCAGCATTTT. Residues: CASRFSGGGNQPQHF.

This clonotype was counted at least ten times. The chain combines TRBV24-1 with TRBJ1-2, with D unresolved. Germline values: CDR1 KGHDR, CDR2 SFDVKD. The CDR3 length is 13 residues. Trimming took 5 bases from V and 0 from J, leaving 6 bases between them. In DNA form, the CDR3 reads TGTGCCACCAGTGTCGGGTCTAACTATGGCTACACCTTC. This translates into CATSVGSNYGYTF.

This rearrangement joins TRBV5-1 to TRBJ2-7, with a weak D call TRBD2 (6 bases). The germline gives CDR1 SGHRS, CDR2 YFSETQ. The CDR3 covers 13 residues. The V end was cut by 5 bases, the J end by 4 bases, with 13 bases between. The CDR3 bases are TGCGCCAGCAGACGGGAGAGAAGTTACGAGCAGTACTTC. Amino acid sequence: CASRRERSYEQYF.

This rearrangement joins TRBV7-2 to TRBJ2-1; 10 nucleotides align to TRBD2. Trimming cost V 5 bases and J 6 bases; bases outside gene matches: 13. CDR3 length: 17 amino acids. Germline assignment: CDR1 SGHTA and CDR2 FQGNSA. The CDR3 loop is CASSRRTSGFLVNEQFF. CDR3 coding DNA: TGTGCCAGCAGCCGCCGGACTAGCGGCTTTCTTGTCAATGAGCAGTTCTTC.

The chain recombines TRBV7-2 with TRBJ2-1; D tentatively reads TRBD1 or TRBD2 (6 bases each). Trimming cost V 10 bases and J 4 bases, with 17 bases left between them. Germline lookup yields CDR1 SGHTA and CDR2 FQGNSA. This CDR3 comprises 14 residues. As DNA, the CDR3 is TGTGCCACCAAGGAGGGGGGAGGTTACAATGAGCAGTTCTTC. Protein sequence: CATKEGGGYNEQFF.

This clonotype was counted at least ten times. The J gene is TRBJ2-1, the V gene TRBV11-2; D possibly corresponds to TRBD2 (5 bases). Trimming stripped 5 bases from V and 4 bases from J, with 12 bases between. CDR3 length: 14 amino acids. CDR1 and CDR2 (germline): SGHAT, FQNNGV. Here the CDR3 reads CASSPEARYNEQFF. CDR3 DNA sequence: TGTGCCAGCAGCCCGGAGGCTCGGTACAATGAGCAGTTCTTC.

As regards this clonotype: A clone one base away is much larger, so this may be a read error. CDR3 DNA: TGTGCCAGCAGGGAAACCGGACGGGGGTTCGAGCAGTACTTC. Protein: CASRETGRGFEQYF. The V call is TRBV2, the J call TRBJ2-7; D perhaps matches TRBD2 (6 bases). Trimming shortened V by 6 bases and J by 6 bases, and 18 bases separated the two germline ends. Germline loops: CDR1 SNHLY, CDR2 FYNNEI. CDR3 length: 14 amino acids.

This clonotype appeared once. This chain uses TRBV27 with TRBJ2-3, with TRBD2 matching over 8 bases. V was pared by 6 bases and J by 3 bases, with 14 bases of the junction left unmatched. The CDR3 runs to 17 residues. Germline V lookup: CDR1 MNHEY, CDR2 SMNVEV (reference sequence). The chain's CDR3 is CASRTFYGVAGTDTQYF. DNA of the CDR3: TGTGCCAGCAGGACTTTCTATGGGGTAGCGGGAACAGATACGCAGTATTTT.

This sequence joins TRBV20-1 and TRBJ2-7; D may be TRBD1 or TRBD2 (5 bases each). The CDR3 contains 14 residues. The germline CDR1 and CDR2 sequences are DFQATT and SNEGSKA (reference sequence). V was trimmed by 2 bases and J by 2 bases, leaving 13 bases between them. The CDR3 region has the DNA TGCAGTGCTAGACACCTGGGGGTTACCTACGAGCAGTACTTC. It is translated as CSARHLGVTYEQYF.

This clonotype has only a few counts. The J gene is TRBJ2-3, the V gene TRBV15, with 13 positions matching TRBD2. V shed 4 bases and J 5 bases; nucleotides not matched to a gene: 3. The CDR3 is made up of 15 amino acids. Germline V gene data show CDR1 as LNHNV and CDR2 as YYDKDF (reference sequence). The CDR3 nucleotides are TGTGCCACCAGCACTCGACTAGCGGGAGGAGATACGCAGTATTTT. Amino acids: CATSTRLAGGDTQYF. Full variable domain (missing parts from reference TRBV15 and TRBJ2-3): DAMVIQNPRYQVTQFGKPVTLSCSQTLNHNVMYWYQQKSSQAPKLLFHYYDKDFNNEADTPDNFQSRRPNTSFCFLDIRSPGLGDTAMYLCATSTRLAGGDTQYFGPGTRLTVL.

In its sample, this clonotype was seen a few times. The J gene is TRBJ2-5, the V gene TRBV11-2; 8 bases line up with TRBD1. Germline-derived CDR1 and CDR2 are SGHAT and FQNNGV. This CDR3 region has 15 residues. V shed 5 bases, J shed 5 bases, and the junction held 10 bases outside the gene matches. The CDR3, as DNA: TGTGCCAGCAGCCTACAAGGACAGGGCCAGGAGACCCAGTACTTC. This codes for CASSLQGQGQETQYF.

The CDR3 sequence: CASSLIGGNDEQFF. The CDR3 DNA follows: TGTGCCAGCAGTTTGATTGGAGGTAATGATGAGCAGTTCTTC. The chain recombines TRBV12-3 or TRBV12-4 with TRBJ2-1; tentatively, D is TRBD2 (5 bases). V lost 3 bases and J 8 bases, leaving 14 bases between the germline ends. This CDR3 has 14 amino acids.

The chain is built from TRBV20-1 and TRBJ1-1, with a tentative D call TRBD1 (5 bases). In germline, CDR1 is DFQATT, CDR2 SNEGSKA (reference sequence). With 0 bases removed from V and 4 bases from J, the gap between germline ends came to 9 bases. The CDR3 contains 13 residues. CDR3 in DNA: TGCAGTGCTAGAGATTCCGGGGGCACTGAAGCTTTCTTT. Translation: CSARDSGGTEAFF.

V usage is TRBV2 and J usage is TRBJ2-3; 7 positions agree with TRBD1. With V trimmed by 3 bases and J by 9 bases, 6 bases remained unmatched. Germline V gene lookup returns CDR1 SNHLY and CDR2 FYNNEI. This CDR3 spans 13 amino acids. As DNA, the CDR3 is TGTGCCAGCAGTGACCGACAGGGCTTAACGCAGTATTTT. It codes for CASSDRQGLTQYF.

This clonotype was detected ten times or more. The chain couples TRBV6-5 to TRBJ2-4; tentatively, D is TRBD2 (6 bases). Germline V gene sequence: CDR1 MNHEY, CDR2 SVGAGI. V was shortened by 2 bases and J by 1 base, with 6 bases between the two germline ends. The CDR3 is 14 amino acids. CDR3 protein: CASSYREAKNIQYF. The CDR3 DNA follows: TGTGCCAGCAGTTACCGGGAGGCCAAAAACATTCAGTACTTC.

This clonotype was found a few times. This chain's CDR3 is CASSPQGLSPNYGYTF. For the CDR3, the DNA is TGTGCCAGCAGCCCACAGGGACTGTCCCCTAACTATGGCTACACCTTC. The V and J genes are TRBV3-1 and TRBJ1-2; tentatively, D is TRBD1 (6 bases). Germline V gene sequence: CDR1 LGHDT, CDR2 YNNKEL (reference sequence). Trimming stripped 4 bases from V and 0 bases from J, with 15 bases between. CDR3 length: 16 amino acids.

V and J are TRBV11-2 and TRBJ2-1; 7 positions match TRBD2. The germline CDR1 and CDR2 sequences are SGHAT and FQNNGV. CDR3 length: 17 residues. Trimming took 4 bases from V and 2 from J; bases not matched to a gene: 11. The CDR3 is CASSSPLGAGPYNEQFF. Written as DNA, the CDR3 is TGTGCCAGCAGCTCACCCCTCGGAGCGGGGCCCTACAATGAGCAGTTCTTC.

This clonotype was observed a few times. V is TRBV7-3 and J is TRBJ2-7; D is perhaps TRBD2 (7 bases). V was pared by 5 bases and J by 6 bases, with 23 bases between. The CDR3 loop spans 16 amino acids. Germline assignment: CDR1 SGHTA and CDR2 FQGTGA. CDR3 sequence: CASSPFGGASTGEQYF. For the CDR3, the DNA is TGTGCCAGCAGCCCTTTTGGGGGGGCCTCTACCGGCGAGCAGTACTTC.

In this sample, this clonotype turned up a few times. The CDR3 loop is CASSFRDSGYNEQFF. Here the CDR3 DNA reads TGCGCCAGCAGCTTCCGGGACAGTGGCTACAATGAGCAGTTCTTC. The chain couples TRBV5-1 to TRBJ2-1; 7 bases map to TRBD1. CDR1 is SGHRS and CDR2 is YFSETQ in the germline V gene. The length of the CDR3 is 15 residues. V was clipped by 2 bases and J by 3 bases; unmatched bases: 5.